This T cell receptor (beta chain) stems from a study of blood T cell repertoires in COVID-19. Study background: Collection of acute and convalescent COVID-19 samples took place in the United States, Italy and Spain. In each case, the material was cDNA or gDNA derived from T cells, B-cell-depleted T cells, or PBMCs.

Some clones are missing from TCRdb's copy, which holds only in-frame ones; the method was immunoSEQ multiplex PCR. Of 180,000 or so clones listed, approximately 80% are singletons. This clone was observed once. This CDR3 spans 14 amino acids. Germline values: CDR1 SEHNR, CDR2 FQNEAQ (reference sequence). Trimming cost V 3 bases and J 3 bases; bases outside gene matches: 4. This chain links TRBV7-9 with TRBJ2-7; 8 bases are shared with TRBD1. Sequencing input: peripheral blood. The sequence came from a human donor with acute or convalescent COVID-19. The donor label of this sample is uncertain. CDR3: CASSFAGTGYEQYF. As DNA, the CDR3 is TGTGCCAGCAGCTTCGCCGGGACAGGCTACGAGCAGTACTTC.